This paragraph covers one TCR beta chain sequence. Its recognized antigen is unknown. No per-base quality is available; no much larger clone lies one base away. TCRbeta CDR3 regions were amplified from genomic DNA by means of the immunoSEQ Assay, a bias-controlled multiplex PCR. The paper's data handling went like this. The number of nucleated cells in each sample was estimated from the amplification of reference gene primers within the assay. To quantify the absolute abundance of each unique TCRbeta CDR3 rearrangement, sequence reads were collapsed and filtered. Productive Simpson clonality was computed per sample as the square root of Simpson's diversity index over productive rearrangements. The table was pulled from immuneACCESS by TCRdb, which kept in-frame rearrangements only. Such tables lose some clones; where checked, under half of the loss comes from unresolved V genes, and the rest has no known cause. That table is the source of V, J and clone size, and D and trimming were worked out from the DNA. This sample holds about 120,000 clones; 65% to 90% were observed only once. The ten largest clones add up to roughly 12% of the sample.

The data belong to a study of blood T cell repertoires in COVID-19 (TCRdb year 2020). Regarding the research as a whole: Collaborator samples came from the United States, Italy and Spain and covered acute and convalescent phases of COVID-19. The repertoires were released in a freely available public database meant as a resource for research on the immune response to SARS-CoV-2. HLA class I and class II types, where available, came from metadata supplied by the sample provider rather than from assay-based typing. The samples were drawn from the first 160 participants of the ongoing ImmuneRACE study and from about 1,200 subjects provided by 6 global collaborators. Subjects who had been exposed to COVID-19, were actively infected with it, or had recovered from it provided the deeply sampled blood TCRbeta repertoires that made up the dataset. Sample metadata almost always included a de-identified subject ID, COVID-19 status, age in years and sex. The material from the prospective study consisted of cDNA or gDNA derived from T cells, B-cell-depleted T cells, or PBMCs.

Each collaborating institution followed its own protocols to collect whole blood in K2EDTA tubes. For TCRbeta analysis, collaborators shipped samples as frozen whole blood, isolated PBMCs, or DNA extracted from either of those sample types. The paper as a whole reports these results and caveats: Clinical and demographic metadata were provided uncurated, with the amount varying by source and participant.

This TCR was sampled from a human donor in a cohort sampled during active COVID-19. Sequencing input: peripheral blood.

The DNA is as follows: TGTGCCAGCAGCATTAGCGGCCAGACCTACAATGAGCAGTTCTTC. It encodes CASSISGQTYNEQFF. This chain joins TRBV7-2 to TRBJ2-1; 6 matching bases give a weak D call of TRBD2. From the cysteine through the phenylalanine, the CDR3 covers 15 amino acids. Solely the CDR3 DNA is kept, with 45 bases framed from the first base. The trim is 5 bases for V and 2 bases for J, with a gap of 13 bases between the germline ends. CDR1 and CDR2 (SGHTA, FQGNSA) derive from the germline V gene. This CDR3, with the reference TRBV7-2 and TRBJ2-1 proteins standing in past its ends, gives the full variable domain GAGVSQSPSNKVTEKGKDVELRCDPISGHTALYWYRQSLGQGLEFLIYFQGNSAPDKSGLPSDRFSAERTGGSVSTLTIQRTQQEDSAVYLCASSISGQTYNEQFFGPGTRLTVL.